This note documents a single T cell receptor (beta chain) sequence. The data are from a study of tumor-infiltrating lymphocytes in localized non-small cell lung cancer. This CDR3 region has 15 residues. Germline V lookup: CDR1 LNHDA, CDR2 SQIVND (reference sequence). Unmatched junction bases numbered 11, after V lost 7 bases and J lost 5 bases. TCRdb's copy holds only in-frame clones and misses some; the assay was immunoSEQ multiplex PCR. The sample gives just under 30,000 clones, roughly 85% of which show up once; about 1.9% is in the top ten. The genes are TRBV19 and TRBJ1-5; 7 bases agree with TRBD1. This receptor was taken from a human donor with non-small cell lung cancer. The material sequenced was lung tumor tissue. CDR3 DNA: TGTGCCAGTATCAGGGGGGGAACTAACGATCAGCCCCAGCATTTT. Amino acids: CASIRGGTNDQPQHF.